The T cell receptor beta chain under discussion was sequenced for a study of T cells after yellow fever vaccination. Study summary: Some fractions had low cell numbers, and these were prepared with SMART-Seq v4 Ultra Low Input.

Each CDR3 protein gets one entry after TCRdb re-called the 5' RACE reads with MiXCR. The sample contains a few hundred thousand distinct CDR3 sequences, roughly a sixth of which appear only once. Points on this clonotype: The antigen is unknown.

Overall study results and limits: Some clonotypes were seen in both the CD4 and the CD8 compartments. These made up a small share and likely arose from convergent recombination. In post-booster samples, most primary-vaccination clones reappeared (approximately 96% CD4, 70% to 90% CD8). Researchers report a weaker secondary response that nonetheless peaked faster, day 5 versus 15.

This receptor was obtained from a man in his late teens or twenties who received the YFV17D yellow fever vaccine. Sequencing used PBMCs, obtained about 5 days after the first yellow fever vaccination.

The CDR3 DNA reads TGTGCCACCAGCAGGGACCCCGGACGGAGTAACTATGGCTACACCTTC. Protein: CATSRDPGRSNYGYTF. The chain couples TRBV15 to TRBJ1-2; D not certain. Deletions cut 3 bases from V and 1 base from J, with 15 bases between. Germline V lookup: CDR1 LNHNV, CDR2 YYDKDF (reference sequence). The CDR3 is 16 residues long.